This TCR beta chain was obtained from a study of Ad26.COV2.S vaccination and SARS-CoV-2 variants. Whole-study context: The vaccine Ad26.COV2.S was put into the muscle once, or twice with 56 days between.

Here immunoSEQ multiplex PCR was the method, and the copy in TCRdb shows in-frame clones only, minus some. There are some 450,000 clones in the sample; less than 95% occur only once, and more than 3.5% lies in the top ten. The CDR3 covers 18 residues. Treatment defined: around 19 received Ad26.COV2.S at low or high dose, single or two shots; five or six received placebo; per-sample allocation not given. Samples came from day 63 after the first vaccine or placebo injection. Cohort 1b enrolled adults aged 18-55 years in Boston. This sequence was found in a person between 18 and 60 years old who received the Ad26.COV2.S COVID-19 vaccine or a placebo. The sample was peripheral blood, taken in a trial of Ad26.COV2.S vaccine versus placebo. The rearrangement uses TRBV21-1 and TRBJ2-3; the table's D gene call, TRBD1, was not cross checked with the DNA. TRBV21-1 is tagged as a pseudogene. The CDR3 sequence: CASSGRNQGTIGTDTQYF. As DNA, the CDR3 is TGTGCCAGCAGCGGAAGGAACCAGGGGACAATTGGCACAGATACGCAGTATTTT.